A selection of T cell receptor beta chains follows, all from one sample in a study of T cells after yellow fever vaccination. One entry per CDR3 protein results from TCRdb running MiXCR on the 5' RACE reads. This sample has about 340,000 distinct CDR3 sequences, with 9.5% to 15% found just once. The input for sequencing was CD4+ T cells sorted from PBMCs, taken 15 days after the yellow fever booster vaccination. The receptors were gathered from a man between 18 and 29 years old who received the YFV17D yellow fever vaccine. Both conserved end residues are part of each CDR3. Fields, in order: clone size, D gene, V gene, J gene, CDR3 protein, CDR3 DNA. The D gene is left open where the match is weak. Part of the rows lack a size; the others show once, few, many or a class for expanded clones.

few,NA,TRBV9,TRBJ2-3,CASSGTFVATDTQYF,TGTGCCAGCAGCGGGACGTTCGTAGCCACAGATACGCAGTATTTT
many,NA,TRBV15,TRBJ1-1,CATSREQSMNTEAFF,TGTGCCACCAGCAGAGAACAGAGCATGAACACTGAAGCTTTCTTT
many,TRBD2,TRBV7-2,TRBJ2-1,CASSGLAGAYNEQFF,TGTGCCAGCAGTGGACTAGCGGGGGCCTACAATGAGCAGTTCTTC
NA,TRBD2,TRBV3-1,TRBJ2-5,CASSQGGGPFARETQYF,TGTGCCAGCAGCCAAGGCGGGGGGCCTTTTGCGAGGGAGACCCAGTACTTC
once,NA,TRBV3-1,TRBJ2-1,CASSQRREISSEQFF,TGTGCCAGCAGCCAGCGTCGGGAGATCAGCAGTGAGCAGTTCTTC
many,NA,TRBV5-1,TRBJ1-1,CASSGGGMNTEAFF,TGCGCCAGCAGTGGGGGCGGGATGAACACTGAAGCTTTCTTT
few,TRBD1,TRBV5-1,TRBJ2-2,CVSSLGQGRTGELFF,TGCGTCAGCAGCCTTGGACAGGGTCGAACCGGGGAGCTGTTTTTT
few,NA,TRBV3-1,TRBJ2-1,CASSQAGASNEQFF,TGTGCCAGCAGCCAAGCGGGGGCCTCCAATGAGCAGTTCTTC
few,NA,TRBV6-5,TRBJ2-3,CASSPLRSTDTQYF,TGTGCCAGCAGCCCATTAAGAAGCACAGATACGCAGTATTTT
NA,TRBD2,TRBV20-1,TRBJ2-1,CSARRPSGGSSEQFF,TGCAGTGCTCGGAGACCTAGCGGGGGGTCGAGTGAGCAGTTCTTC